The 5 T cell receptor beta chains given below trace back to one sample, sequenced in a study of control samples from healthy donors and cancer patients (TCRdb year 2020). Library creation used the immunoSEQ multiplex PCR assay. The table was pulled from immuneACCESS by TCRdb, which kept in-frame rearrangements only. Such tables lose some clones; where checked, under half of the loss comes from unresolved V genes, and the rest has no known cause. In all, the sample holds 150,000 or so clones, and roughly 92% of those were seen once. In total, the top ten clones hold under 15% of the sample. Sequenced sample: blood. Receptors originate from a man in his forties in good health.

This rearrangement joins TRBV11-2 to TRBJ1-2; 8 bases are a match to TRBD1. Germline V gene data show CDR1 as SGHAT and CDR2 as FQNNGV. Unmatched junction bases numbered 19, after V lost 4 bases and J lost 6 bases. The CDR3 contains 18 residues. DNA of the CDR3: TGTGCCAGCAGCTCCCTTTTGAGACAGGGGAAGCTATGGGATGGCTACACCTTC. Amino acids: CASSSLLRQGKLWDGYTF.

The rearrangement joins TRBV27 to TRBJ2-1; 13 bases match TRBD2. V shed 1 base and J 9 bases; nucleotides not matched to a gene: 6. The CDR3 is 16 amino acids. The germline V gene encodes CDR1 MNHEY and CDR2 SMNVEV (reference sequence). The CDR3 DNA reads TGTGCCAGCAGTTTATTACTAGCGGGGGGGCCTGGTGAGCAGTTCTTC. This translates into CASSLLLAGGPGEQFF.

V usage is TRBV27 and J usage is TRBJ2-7; D is tentatively TRBD1 or TRBD2 (5 bases each). Germline-derived CDR1 and CDR2 are MNHEY and SMNVEV (reference sequence). The length of the CDR3 is 13 residues. V lost 3 bases and J 5 bases, leaving 11 bases between the germline ends. The CDR3 loop is CASSLQGDHEQYF. Here the CDR3 DNA reads TGTGCCAGCAGTTTGCAGGGAGACCACGAGCAGTACTTC.

The chain employs TRBV19 and TRBJ2-3; possibly TRBD2 for D (6 bases). The CDR3 is 12 amino acids. Between the trimmed V and J ends, which lost 3 bases and 5 bases, there was a span of 6 bases. Germline CDR1 reads LNHDA; CDR2 reads SQIVND (reference sequence). The CDR3 DNA reads TGTGCCAGTAGTATCGGGGGAGATACGCAGTATTTT. Residues: CASSIGGDTQYF.

This chain connects TRBV10-2 to TRBJ1-1; D is perhaps TRBD1 (5 bases). Germline V gene sequence: CDR1 WSHSY, CDR2 SAAADI. This CDR3 region has 12 residues. Trimming took off 7 bases at V and 8 bases at J, with 14 bases between the two ends. The CDR3 loop reads CASKDFYREAFF. The CDR3 DNA reads TGCGCCAGCAAAGATTTTTACAGGGAAGCTTTCTTT.